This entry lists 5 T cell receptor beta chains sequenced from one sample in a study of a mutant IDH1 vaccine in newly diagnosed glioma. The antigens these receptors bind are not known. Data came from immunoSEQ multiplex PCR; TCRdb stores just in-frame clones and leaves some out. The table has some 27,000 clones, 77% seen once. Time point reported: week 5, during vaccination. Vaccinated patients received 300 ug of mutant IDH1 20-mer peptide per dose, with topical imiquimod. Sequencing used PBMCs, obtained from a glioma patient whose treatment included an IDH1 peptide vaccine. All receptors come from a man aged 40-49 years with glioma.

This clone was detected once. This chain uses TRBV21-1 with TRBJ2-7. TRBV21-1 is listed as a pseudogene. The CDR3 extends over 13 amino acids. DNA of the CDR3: TGTGCCAGCAGCAAAACAACGGTCCTCGAGCAGTACGTC. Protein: CASSKTTVLEQYV.

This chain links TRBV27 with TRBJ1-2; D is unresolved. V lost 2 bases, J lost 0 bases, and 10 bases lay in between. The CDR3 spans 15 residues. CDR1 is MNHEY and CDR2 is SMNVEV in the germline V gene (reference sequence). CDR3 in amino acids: CASSLAPTANYGYTF. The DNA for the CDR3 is TGTGCCAGCAGTTTAGCTCCAACGGCTAACTATGGCTACACCTTC.

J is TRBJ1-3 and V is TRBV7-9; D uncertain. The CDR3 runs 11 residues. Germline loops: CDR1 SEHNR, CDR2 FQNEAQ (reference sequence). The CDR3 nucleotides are TGTGCACCCGAGAGGGGAAACACCATATATTTT. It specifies CAPERGNTIYF.

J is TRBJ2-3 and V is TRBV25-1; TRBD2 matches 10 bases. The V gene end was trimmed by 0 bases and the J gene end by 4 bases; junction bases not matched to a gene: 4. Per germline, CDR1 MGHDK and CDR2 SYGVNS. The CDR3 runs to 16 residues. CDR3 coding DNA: TGTGCCAGCAGTGAATATAGAGCGGGAGGGGCAGATACGCAGTATTTT. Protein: CASSEYRAGGADTQYF. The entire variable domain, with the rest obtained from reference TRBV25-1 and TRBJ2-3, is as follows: EADIYQTPRYLVIGTGKKITLECSQTMGHDKMYWYQQDPGMELHLIHYSYGVNSTEKGDLSSESTVSRIRTEHFPLTLESARPSHTSQYLCASSEYRAGGADTQYFGPGTRLTVL.

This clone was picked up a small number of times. CDR3 protein: CASRAGSSGNTIYF. The CDR3 DNA sequence: TGTGCCAGTAGGGCGGGATCCTCTGGAAACACCATATATTTT. This rearrangement joins TRBV19 to TRBJ1-3; D ambiguous. Between the trimmed V and J ends, which lost 6 bases and 0 bases, there was a span of 9 bases. The germline V gene encodes CDR1 LNHDA and CDR2 SQIVND (reference sequence). The CDR3 runs to 14 residues.